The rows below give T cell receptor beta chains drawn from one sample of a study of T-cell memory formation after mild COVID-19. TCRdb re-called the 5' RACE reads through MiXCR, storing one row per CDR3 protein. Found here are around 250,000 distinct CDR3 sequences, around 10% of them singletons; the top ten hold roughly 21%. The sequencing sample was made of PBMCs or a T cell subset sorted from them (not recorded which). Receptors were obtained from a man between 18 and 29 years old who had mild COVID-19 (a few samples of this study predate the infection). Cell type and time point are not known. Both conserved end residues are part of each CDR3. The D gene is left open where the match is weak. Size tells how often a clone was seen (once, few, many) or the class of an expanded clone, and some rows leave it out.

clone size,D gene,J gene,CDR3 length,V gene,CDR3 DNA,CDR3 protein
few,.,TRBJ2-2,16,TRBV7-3,TGTGCCAGCAGCTTAAGAGACAAAGCCCCCACCGGGGAGCTGTTTTTT,CASSLRDKAPTGELFF
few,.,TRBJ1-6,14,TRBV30,TGTGCCTGGAGTGTTTGGAGGGGAAATTCACCCCTCCACTTT,CAWSVWRGNSPLHF
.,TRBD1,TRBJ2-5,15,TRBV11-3,TGTGCCAGCAGCCGCGGGACAGGGACCTCGCAGACCCAGTACTTC,CASSRGTGTSQTQYF
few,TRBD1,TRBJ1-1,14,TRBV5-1,TGCGCCAGCAATTACAGGGGGGGCAACACTGAAGCTTTCTTT,CASNYRGGNTEAFF
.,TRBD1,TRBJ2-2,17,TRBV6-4,TGTGCCAGCAGTGACTCATCAGGGGGCGCGAACACCGGGGAGCTGTTTTTT,CASSDSSGGANTGELFF
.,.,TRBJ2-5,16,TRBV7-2,TGTGCCAGCAGCTTAGACGGCCGCCCCGGGTGGGAGACCCAGTACTTC,CASSLDGRPGWETQYF
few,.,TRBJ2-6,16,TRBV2,TGTGCCAGCAGTCCCAGGTGGAGCTCTGGGGCCAACGTCCTGACTTTC,CASSPRWSSGANVLTF
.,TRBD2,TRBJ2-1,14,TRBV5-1,TGCGCCAGCAAAAACGGGGGGGCCGGGGATGAGCAGTTCTTC,CASKNGGAGDEQFF
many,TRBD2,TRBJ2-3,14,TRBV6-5,TGTGCCAGCAGTTGGCGGGGGTTACCAGATACGCAGTATTTT,CASSWRGLPDTQYF
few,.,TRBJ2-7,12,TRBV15,TGTGCCACCAGCACAGAGTCCTACGAGCAGTACTTC,CATSTESYEQYF
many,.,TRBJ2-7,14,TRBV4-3,TGCGCCAGCAGCCAAGATATCGGGGACTACGAGCAGTACTTC,CASSQDIGDYEQYF